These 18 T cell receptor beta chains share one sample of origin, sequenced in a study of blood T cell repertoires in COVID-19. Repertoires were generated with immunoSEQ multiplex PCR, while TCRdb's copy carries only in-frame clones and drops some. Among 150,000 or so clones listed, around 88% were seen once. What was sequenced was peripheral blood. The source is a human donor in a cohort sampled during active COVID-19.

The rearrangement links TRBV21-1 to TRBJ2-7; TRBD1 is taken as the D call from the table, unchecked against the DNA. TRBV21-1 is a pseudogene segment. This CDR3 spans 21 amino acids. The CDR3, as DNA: TGTGCCAGCAGCAAAGGGGGCAGGAACTCTCCTATTGGAACTCCGCCGGACGAGCAGTACTTC. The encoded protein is CASSKGGRNSPIGTPPDEQYF.

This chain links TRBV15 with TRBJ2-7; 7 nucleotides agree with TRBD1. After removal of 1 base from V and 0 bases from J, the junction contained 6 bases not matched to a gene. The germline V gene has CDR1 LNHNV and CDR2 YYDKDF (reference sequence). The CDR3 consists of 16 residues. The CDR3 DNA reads TGTGCCACCAGCAGAGGGCCGGGACAGAGCTCCTACGAGCAGTACTTC. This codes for CATSRGPGQSSYEQYF.

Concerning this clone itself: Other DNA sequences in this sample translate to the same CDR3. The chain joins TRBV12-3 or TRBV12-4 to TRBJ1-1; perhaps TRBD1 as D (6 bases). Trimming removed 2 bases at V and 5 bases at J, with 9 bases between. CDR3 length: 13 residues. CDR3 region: CASSLTQGTEAFF. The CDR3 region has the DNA TGTGCCAGCAGTTTAACCCAGGGGACTGAAGCTTTCTTT.

Here the CDR3 DNA reads TGTGCCAGCAGCTCCCGACAGGGTGAGTCCACTGAAGCTTTCTTT. Protein product: CASSSRQGESTEAFF. J is TRBJ1-1 and V is TRBV13; TRBD1 matches 7 bases. CDR1 is PRHDT and CDR2 is FYEKMQ in the germline V gene (reference sequence). This CDR3 region has 15 residues. Germline trimming cut 4 bases from V and 4 bases from J; bases unmatched to any gene: 9.

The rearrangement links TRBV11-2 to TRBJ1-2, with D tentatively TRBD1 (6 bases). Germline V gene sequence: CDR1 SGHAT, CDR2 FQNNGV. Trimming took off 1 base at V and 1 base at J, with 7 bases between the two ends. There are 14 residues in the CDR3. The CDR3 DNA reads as TGTGCCAGCAGCTTAGGGACAGATAACTATGGCTACACCTTC. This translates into CASSLGTDNYGYTF.

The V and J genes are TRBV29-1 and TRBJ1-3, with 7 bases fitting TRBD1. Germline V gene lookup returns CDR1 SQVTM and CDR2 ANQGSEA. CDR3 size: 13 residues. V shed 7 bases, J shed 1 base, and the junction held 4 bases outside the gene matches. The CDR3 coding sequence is TGCAGCGGGGAGACAGGGTCTGGAAACACCATATATTTT. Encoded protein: CSGETGSGNTIYF.

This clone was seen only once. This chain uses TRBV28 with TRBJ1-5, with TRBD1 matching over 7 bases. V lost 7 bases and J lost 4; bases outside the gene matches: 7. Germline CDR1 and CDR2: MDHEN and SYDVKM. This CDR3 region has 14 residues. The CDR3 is CASTKGQRNQPQHF. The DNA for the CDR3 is TGTGCCAGCACCAAGGGACAGAGAAATCAGCCCCAGCATTTT. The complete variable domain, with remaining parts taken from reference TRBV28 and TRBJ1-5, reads DVKVTQSSRYLVKRTGEKVFLECVQDMDHENMFWYRQDPGLGLRLIYFSYDVKMKEKGDIPEGYSVSREKKERFSLILESASTNQTSMYLCASTKGQRNQPQHFGDGTRLSIL.

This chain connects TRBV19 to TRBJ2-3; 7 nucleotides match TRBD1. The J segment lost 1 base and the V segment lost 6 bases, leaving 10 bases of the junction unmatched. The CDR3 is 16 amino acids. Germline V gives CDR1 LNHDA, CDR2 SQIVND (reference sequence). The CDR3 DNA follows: TGTGCCAGTAGACCTTCCAGGACAGGCGGCACAGATACGCAGTATTTT. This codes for CASRPSRTGGTDTQYF.

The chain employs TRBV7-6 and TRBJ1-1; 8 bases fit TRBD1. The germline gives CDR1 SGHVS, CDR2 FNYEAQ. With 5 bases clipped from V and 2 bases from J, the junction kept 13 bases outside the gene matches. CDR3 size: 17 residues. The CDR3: CASSVLSGGAGNTEAFF. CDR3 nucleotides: TGTGCCAGCAGCGTTCTTTCAGGGGGCGCGGGTAACACTGAAGCTTTCTTT.

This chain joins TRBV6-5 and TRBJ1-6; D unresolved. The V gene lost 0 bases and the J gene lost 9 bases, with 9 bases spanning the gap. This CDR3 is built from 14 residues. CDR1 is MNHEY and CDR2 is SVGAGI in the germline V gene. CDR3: CASSYSDSPSPLHF. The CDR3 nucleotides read TGTGCCAGCAGTTACTCGGACTCCCCTTCACCCCTCCACTTT.

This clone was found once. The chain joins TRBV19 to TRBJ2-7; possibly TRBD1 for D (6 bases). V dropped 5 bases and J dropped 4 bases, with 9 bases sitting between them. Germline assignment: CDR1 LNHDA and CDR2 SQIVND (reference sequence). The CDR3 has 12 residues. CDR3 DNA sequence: TGTGCCAGTAGTCCGGACAGTTACGAGCAGTACTTC. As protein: CASSPDSYEQYF.

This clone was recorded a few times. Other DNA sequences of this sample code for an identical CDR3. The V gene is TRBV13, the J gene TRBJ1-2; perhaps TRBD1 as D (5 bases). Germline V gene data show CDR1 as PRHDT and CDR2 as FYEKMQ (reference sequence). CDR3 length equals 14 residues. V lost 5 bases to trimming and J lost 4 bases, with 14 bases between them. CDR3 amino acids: CASSSDGGGYGYTF. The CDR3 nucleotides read TGTGCCAGCAGCAGCGACGGGGGAGGCTATGGCTACACCTTC.

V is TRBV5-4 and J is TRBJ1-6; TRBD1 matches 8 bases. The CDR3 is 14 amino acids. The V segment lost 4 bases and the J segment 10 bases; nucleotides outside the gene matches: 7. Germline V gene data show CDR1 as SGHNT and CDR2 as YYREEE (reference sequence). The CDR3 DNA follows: TGTGCCAGCAGCCGCGGACAGGGCGGCTCACCCCTCCACTTT. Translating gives CASSRGQGGSPLHF.

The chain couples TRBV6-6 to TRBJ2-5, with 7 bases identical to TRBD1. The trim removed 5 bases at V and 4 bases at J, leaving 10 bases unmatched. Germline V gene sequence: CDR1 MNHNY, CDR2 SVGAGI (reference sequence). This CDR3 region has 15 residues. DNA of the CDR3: TGTGCCAGCAGTACCCTTTCAGGGGGAATAGAGACCCAGTACTTC. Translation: CASSTLSGGIETQYF.

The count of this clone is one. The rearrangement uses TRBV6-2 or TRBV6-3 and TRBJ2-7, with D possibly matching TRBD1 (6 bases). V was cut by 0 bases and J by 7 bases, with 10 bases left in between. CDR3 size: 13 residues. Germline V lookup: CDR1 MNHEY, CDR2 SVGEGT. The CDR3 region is CASSYSTGIEQYF. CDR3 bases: TGTGCCAGCAGTTACTCGACAGGAATAGAGCAGTACTTC.

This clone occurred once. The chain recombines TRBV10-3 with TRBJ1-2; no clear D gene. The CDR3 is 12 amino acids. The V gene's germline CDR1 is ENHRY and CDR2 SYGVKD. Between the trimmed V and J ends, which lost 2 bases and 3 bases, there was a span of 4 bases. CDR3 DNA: TGTGCCATCAGTGAGATAGACTATGGCTACACCTTC. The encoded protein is CAISEIDYGYTF.

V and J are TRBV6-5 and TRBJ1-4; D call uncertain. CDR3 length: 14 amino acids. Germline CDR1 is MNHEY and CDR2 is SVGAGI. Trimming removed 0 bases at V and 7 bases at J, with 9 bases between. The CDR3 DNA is TGTGCCAGCAGTTACTCCCGGGGAGGTGAAAAACTGTTTTTT. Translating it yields CASSYSRGGEKLFF.

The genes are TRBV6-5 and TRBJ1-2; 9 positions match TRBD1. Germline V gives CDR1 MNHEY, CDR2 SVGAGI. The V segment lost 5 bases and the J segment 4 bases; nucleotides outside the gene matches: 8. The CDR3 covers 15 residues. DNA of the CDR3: TGTGCCAGCAGTCCCGCGGACAGGGGCATCTATGGCTACACCTTC. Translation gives CASSPADRGIYGYTF.